The rows below give T cell receptor beta chains drawn from one sample of a study of Tregs in tolerant kidney transplant recipients. TCRdb keeps only in-frame clones here, not all; method: immunoSEQ multiplex PCR. The table records tens of thousands of clones, 85% to 95% of them present only once. Sequencing input: CD8+ T cells from blood. Receptor source: a human donor in good health. The CDR3 runs from the conserved cysteine through the conserved F or W. Each record gives: clone size, D gene, J gene, V gene, CDR3 DNA, CDR3 protein. A D gene is named only where the DNA matches it firmly. Clone size appears in some rows only: once, few, many, or a class for an expanded clone.

clone size: NA
D gene: NA
J gene: TRBJ1-2
V gene: TRBV6-5
CDR3 DNA: TGTGCCAGCAGTACGCCTTCACAGGGCAACTATGGCTACACCTTC
CDR3 protein: CASSTPSQGNYGYTF

clone size: NA
D gene: NA
J gene: TRBJ1-1
V gene: TRBV6-5
CDR3 DNA: TGTGCCAGCAGTCCACCGATGGGGAACACTGAAGCTTTCTTT
CDR3 protein: CASSPPMGNTEAFF

clone size: NA
D gene: TRBD2
J gene: TRBJ2-2
V gene: TRBV30
CDR3 DNA: TGTGCCTGGAGTGTTCTAGCGGGGGCTTACACCGGGGAGCTGTTTTTT
CDR3 protein: CAWSVLAGAYTGELFF

clone size: NA
D gene: TRBD1
J gene: TRBJ2-5
V gene: TRBV14
CDR3 DNA: TGTGCCAGCAGCTCCCGGGACAGGGGTTGGGAGACCCAGTACTTC
CDR3 protein: CASSSRDRGWETQYF

clone size: once
D gene: NA
J gene: TRBJ2-7
V gene: TRBV11-2
CDR3 DNA: TGTGCCAGCAGCTTAGATCCGAACTGGAGCTCCTACGAGCAGTACTTC
CDR3 protein: CASSLDPNWSSYEQYF

clone size: NA
D gene: TRBD1
J gene: TRBJ1-2
V gene: TRBV6-5
CDR3 DNA: TGTGCCAGCAGTCTTGGGACAGGGGGAGGCTATGGCTACACCTTC
CDR3 protein: CASSLGTGGGYGYTF

clone size: NA
D gene: NA
J gene: TRBJ1-4
V gene: TRBV7-9
CDR3 DNA: TGTGCCAGCAGCTTATTAGGATATAATGAAAAACTGTTTTTT
CDR3 protein: CASSLLGYNEKLFF

clone size: NA
D gene: TRBD1
J gene: TRBJ2-7
V gene: TRBV15
CDR3 DNA: TGTGCCACCAGAGTCGGGTCCCACAGGGGCCTCTACTCCTACGAGCAGTACTTC
CDR3 protein: CATRVGSHRGLYSYEQYF

clone size: NA
D gene: TRBD2
J gene: TRBJ2-1
V gene: TRBV5-6
CDR3 DNA: TGTGCCAGCAGCTTGGCTCTACTAGCGGGGGGGCCTTACAATGAGCAGTTCTTC
CDR3 protein: CASSLALLAGGPYNEQFF

clone size: NA
D gene: TRBD2
J gene: TRBJ2-5
V gene: TRBV11-1
CDR3 DNA: TGTGCCAGCAGCCGCGGGGGGGGCGGTTACCAAGAGACCCAGTACTTC
CDR3 protein: CASSRGGGGYQETQYF

clone size: NA
D gene: NA
J gene: TRBJ2-3
V gene: TRBV7-9
CDR3 DNA: TGTGCCAGCAGCTTATTGCCCGAACAGGGTACGCAGTATTTT
CDR3 protein: CASSLLPEQGTQYF

clone size: NA
D gene: NA
J gene: TRBJ2-5
V gene: TRBV11-2
CDR3 DNA: TGTGCCAGCAGCATCGGGGGCAGGGGGGGAGAGACCCAGTACTTC
CDR3 protein: CASSIGGRGGETQYF

clone size: NA
D gene: NA
J gene: TRBJ2-7
V gene: TRBV9
CDR3 DNA: TGTGCCAGCAGCGTAGGGGGTAGGGGCTACGAGCAGTACTTC
CDR3 protein: CASSVGGRGYEQYF

clone size: NA
D gene: NA
J gene: TRBJ2-6
V gene: TRBV2
CDR3 DNA: TGTGCCAGCAGTGAGACGTTATACTCTGGGGCCAACGTCCTGACTTTC
CDR3 protein: CASSETLYSGANVLTF

clone size: NA
D gene: TRBD2
J gene: TRBJ2-3
V gene: TRBV11-2
CDR3 DNA: TGTGCCAGCAGAGCGGGGGGGCGCGATACGCAGTATTTT
CDR3 protein: CASRAGGRDTQYF

clone size: NA
D gene: NA
J gene: TRBJ2-1
V gene: TRBV6-5
CDR3 DNA: TGTGCCACCCGGCAGGGTTACTACAATGAGCAGTTCTTC
CDR3 protein: CATRQGYYNEQFF

clone size: NA
D gene: TRBD1
J gene: TRBJ1-4
V gene: TRBV19
CDR3 DNA: TGTGCCAGTAGCCCGCACCCTCAGGGGGCGGGTGAAAAACTGTTTTTT
CDR3 protein: CASSPHPQGAGEKLFF

clone size: NA
D gene: TRBD1
J gene: TRBJ2-7
V gene: TRBV5-4
CDR3 DNA: TGTGCCAGCAGCGCGCTGACAGGGGGCATACACGAGCAGTACTTC
CDR3 protein: CASSALTGGIHEQYF

clone size: few
D gene: NA
J gene: TRBJ2-2
V gene: TRBV25-1
CDR3 DNA: TGTGCCAGCAGTGACCCTAGGGGGGACGGGGAGCTGTTTTTT
CDR3 protein: CASSDPRGDGELFF

clone size: NA
D gene: NA
J gene: TRBJ1-5
V gene: TRBV19
CDR3 DNA: TGTGCCAGTAGTATGGACGGGGATAGCAATCAGCCCCAGCATTTT
CDR3 protein: CASSMDGDSNQPQHF

clone size: NA
D gene: NA
J gene: TRBJ1-2
V gene: TRBV15
CDR3 DNA: TGTGCCACCAGCAGTGGTCAAGGGAACTATGGCTACACCTTC
CDR3 protein: CATSSGQGNYGYTF

clone size: NA
D gene: TRBD1
J gene: TRBJ1-1
V gene: TRBV7-9
CDR3 DNA: TGTGCCAGCAGACGGACAGGGCCCGAAGCTTTCTTT
CDR3 protein: CASRRTGPEAFF

clone size: NA
D gene: NA
J gene: TRBJ1-6
V gene: TRBV5-4
CDR3 DNA: TGTGCCAGCAGCCTGGAGTCGGGGACCCTCCACTTT
CDR3 protein: CASSLESGTLHF

clone size: once
D gene: NA
J gene: TRBJ1-2
V gene: TRBV27
CDR3 DNA: TGTGCCAGCAGCCCATCTCAGGGAAAGTTAGCCTATGGCTACACCTTC
CDR3 protein: CASSPSQGKLAYGYTF

clone size: NA
D gene: NA
J gene: TRBJ2-3
V gene: TRBV11-2
CDR3 DNA: TGTGCCAGCAGCTTGGGGGGAGCGACCACAGATACGCAGTATTTT
CDR3 protein: CASSLGGATTDTQYF

clone size: NA
D gene: NA
J gene: TRBJ2-5
V gene: TRBV9
CDR3 DNA: TGTGCCAGCAGCGTAGGGGCTATCCAAGAGACCCAGTACTTC
CDR3 protein: CASSVGAIQETQYF

clone size: NA
D gene: NA
J gene: TRBJ2-7
V gene: TRBV10-1
CDR3 DNA: TGCGCCAGCAGTGGGGCCGGTGAGCAGTACTTC
CDR3 protein: CASSGAGEQYF

clone size: NA
D gene: NA
J gene: TRBJ1-3
V gene: TRBV7-9
CDR3 DNA: TGTGCCAGCAGCCCCCCAGCGGGACTCTCTGGAAACACCATATATTTT
CDR3 protein: CASSPPAGLSGNTIYF

clone size: NA
D gene: TRBD2
J gene: TRBJ2-1
V gene: TRBV7-2
CDR3 DNA: TGTGCCAGCAGCCGCCCGGGGCGGGGGGCTGACAATGAGCAGTTCTTC
CDR3 protein: CASSRPGRGADNEQFF

clone size: NA
D gene: NA
J gene: TRBJ1-1
V gene: TRBV6-5
CDR3 DNA: TGTGCCAGCAGAGTACAGGGAATGGGCACTGAAGCTTTCTTT
CDR3 protein: CASRVQGMGTEAFF

clone size: NA
D gene: TRBD1
J gene: TRBJ1-2
V gene: TRBV7-8
CDR3 DNA: TGTGCCACGTCCAGGGGGGAAAACTATGGCTACACCTTC
CDR3 protein: CATSRGENYGYTF

clone size: NA
D gene: TRBD1
J gene: TRBJ2-3
V gene: TRBV9
CDR3 DNA: TGTGCCAGCAGCCCGGGACAGGGGCTGTTTAGCGATACGCAGTATTTT
CDR3 protein: CASSPGQGLFSDTQYF

clone size: NA
D gene: NA
J gene: TRBJ1-2
V gene: TRBV29-1
CDR3 DNA: TGCAGCGTTGGTACAGGGCATGGGGATGGCTACACCTTC
CDR3 protein: CSVGTGHGDGYTF

clone size: NA
D gene: NA
J gene: TRBJ1-2
V gene: TRBV27
CDR3 DNA: TGTGCCAGCAGTTTAAGTCTCCAGGGGATCTATGGCTACACCTTC
CDR3 protein: CASSLSLQGIYGYTF

clone size: NA
D gene: NA
J gene: TRBJ1-5
V gene: TRBV4-1
CDR3 DNA: TGCGCCAGCAGCCAAGAAACCAGGCCCATGGAGCCCCAGCATTTT
CDR3 protein: CASSQETRPMEPQHF

clone size: NA
D gene: NA
J gene: TRBJ1-3
V gene: TRBV29-1
CDR3 DNA: TGCAGCGCCTTGACGTCCGGAAACACCATATATTTT
CDR3 protein: CSALTSGNTIYF

clone size: NA
D gene: NA
J gene: TRBJ1-1
V gene: TRBV7-2
CDR3 DNA: TGTGCCAGCAGCTTAGCGCAGGGGCGTGGGTCTGAAGCTTTCTTT
CDR3 protein: CASSLAQGRGSEAFF

clone size: NA
D gene: NA
J gene: TRBJ2-7
V gene: TRBV10-3
CDR3 DNA: TGTGCCATCAGTGAGCTAATTCAAACCGGGACAAAGGACGAGCAGTACTTC
CDR3 protein: CAISELIQTGTKDEQYF

clone size: NA
D gene: TRBD1
J gene: TRBJ1-1
V gene: TRBV4-2
CDR3 DNA: TGTGCCAGCAGCCAACCTAGGACAGGAGGGACTGAAGCTTTCTTT
CDR3 protein: CASSQPRTGGTEAFF

clone size: NA
D gene: TRBD1
J gene: TRBJ2-7
V gene: TRBV5-1
CDR3 DNA: TGCGCCAGCAGCTTGCCGACAGGGAGCCTTCGGGAGCAGTACTTC
CDR3 protein: CASSLPTGSLREQYF

clone size: NA
D gene: NA
J gene: TRBJ2-2
V gene: TRBV6-6
CDR3 DNA: TGTGCCAGCAGTCCGACGGACGAGCGGTTCGGGGAGCTGTTTTTT
CDR3 protein: CASSPTDERFGELFF

clone size: NA
D gene: NA
J gene: TRBJ2-6
V gene: TRBV19
CDR3 DNA: TGTGCCAGTAGTATCCCCCTCTCCGGGGCCAACGTCCTGACTTTC
CDR3 protein: CASSIPLSGANVLTF